This T cell receptor beta chain was captured by sequencing in a study of T-cell memory formation after mild COVID-19 (dated by TCRdb to the early 2020s). Background for the entire study: TCR sequence clusters from the two donors were found to be largely donor specific. In two donors, T-cell clones that expanded and contracted after mild COVID-19 were tracked by sequencing TCRalpha and TCRbeta repertoires over time. Two young, previously healthy adult volunteers, one female and one male, were included in the cohort. Study-level results and caveats: Whether the second-wave clones peaking on day 37 were SARS-CoV-2 specific was not confirmed. The study covered only a couple of mild cases, and larger cohorts including severe cases with pre-infection samples were considered necessary. Clones that contracted from day 15 to 85 showed balanced CD4/CD8 phenotypes, whereas a second wave of clones that expanded from day 15 to 37 leaned towards CD4+. Some responding clones were detected in pre-infection memory, suggesting pre-existing cross-reactive memory T cells joined the SARS-CoV-2 response. Contracting CD4+ clones were located mainly in the CM and EM memory subsets, whereas CD8+ clones were found to be enriched in EMRA.

Sequencing instrument: Illumina NovaSeq 6000. cDNA libraries for TCRalpha and TCRbeta were prepared by 5'RACE using constant-segment primers, with sample barcodes and unique molecular identifiers added. Trizol reagent was used to extract RNA from every sample. The libraries were amplified in two PCR steps, and the second step added a second sample barcode and Illumina TruSeq adapters. Libraries were sequenced on an Illumina NovaSeq with 2 x 150 bp paired-end reads. For the original study's pipeline: With migec v1.2.7, reads were demultiplexed and then collapsed into UMI-guided consensus sequences. Using mixcr v2.1.11, UMI consensuses were aligned to TRA and TRB V and J templates and then assembled into clonotypes. A clonotype was counted as expanded or contracted only when both edgeR and NoisET called the clonotype significant, with the noise models trained on biological replicates. edgeR calls used a false discovery rate-adjusted p below 0.01 and a log2 fold-change threshold of 1. As an exploratory analysis of dynamics, max-normalized trajectories of the 1000 most abundant clonotypes were examined by PCA with hierarchical clustering. Each responding clone was given a CD4 or CD8 phenotype based on the CD4+ and CD8+ repertoires, which had been sequenced separately. TCRdb passed the public sequencing reads through fastp at Q25 and MiXCR, retaining productive beta sequences. Each entry merges the rows of one CDR3 protein and shows their most common DNA and genes. The V and J calls were not made by the authors but by TCRdb's processing. The sample records approximately 150,000 distinct CDR3 sequences, around 15% of which are singletons. The ten largest clonotypes hold 13% to 15% of the sample.

PBMCs were isolated by Ficoll-Paque density gradient centrifugation. The germline V gene specifies MNHEY as CDR1 and SVGEGT as CDR2. Cut back by 6 bases and 8 bases, the V and J ends lie 14 bases apart. The CDR3 contains 12 residues, cysteine and phenylalanine counted. Of all the DNA, just the CDR3 is kept, 36 bases in frame from base 1. This clonotype was recorded many times. No cognate antigen has been identified for it. Base qualities are missing; no much larger clone stands one base away. The sample was PBMCs or a T cell subset sorted from them (not recorded which). This sequence originates from an adult woman who had mild COVID-19 (a few samples of this study predate the infection). The sample titles of this study are shuffled in the database, so cell type and time point are left out; the donor was told from shared clones. The chain was built from TRBV6-2 or TRBV6-3 and TRBJ2-7; confidence is insufficient to name the D gene. The CDR3 reads CASRDTGAQQYF. The bases read TGTGCCAGCAGGGATACGGGCGCCCAGCAGTACTTC.